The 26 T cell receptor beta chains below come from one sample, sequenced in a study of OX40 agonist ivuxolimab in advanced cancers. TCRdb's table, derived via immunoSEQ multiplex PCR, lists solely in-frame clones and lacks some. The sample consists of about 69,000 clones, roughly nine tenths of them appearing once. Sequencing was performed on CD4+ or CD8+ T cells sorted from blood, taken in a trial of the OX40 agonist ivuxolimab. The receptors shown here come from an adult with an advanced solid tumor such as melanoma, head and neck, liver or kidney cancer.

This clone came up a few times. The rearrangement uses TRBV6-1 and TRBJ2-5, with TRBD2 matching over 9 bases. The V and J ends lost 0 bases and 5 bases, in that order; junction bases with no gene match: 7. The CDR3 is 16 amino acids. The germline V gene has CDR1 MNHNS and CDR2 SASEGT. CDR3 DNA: TGTGCCAGCAGTGAAGCTCTGGCGGGGGGGAGGGAGACCCAGTACTTC. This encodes CASSEALAGGRETQYF.

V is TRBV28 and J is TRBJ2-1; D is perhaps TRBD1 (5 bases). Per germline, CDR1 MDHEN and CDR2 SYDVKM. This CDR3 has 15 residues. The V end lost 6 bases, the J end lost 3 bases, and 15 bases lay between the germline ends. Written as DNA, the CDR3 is TGTGCCAGCAGCACCCAGGGTTACAGCTACAATGAGCAGTTCTTC. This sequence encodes CASSTQGYSYNEQFF.

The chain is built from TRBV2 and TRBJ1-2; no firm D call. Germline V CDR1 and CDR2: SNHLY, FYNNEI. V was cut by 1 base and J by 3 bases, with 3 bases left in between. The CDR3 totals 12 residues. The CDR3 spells CASSEGDYGYTF. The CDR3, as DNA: TGTGCCAGCAGTGAAGGTGACTATGGCTACACCTTC.

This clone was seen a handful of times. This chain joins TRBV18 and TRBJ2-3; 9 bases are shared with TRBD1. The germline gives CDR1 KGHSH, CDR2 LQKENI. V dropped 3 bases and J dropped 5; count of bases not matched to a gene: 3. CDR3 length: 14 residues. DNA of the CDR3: TGTGCCAGCTCACCGGGGACAGGGAGAGATACGCAGTATTTT. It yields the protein CASSPGTGRDTQYF. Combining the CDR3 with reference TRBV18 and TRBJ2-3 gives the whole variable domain NAGVMQNPRHLVRRRGQEARLRCSPMKGHSHVYWYRQLPEEGLKFMVYLQKENIIDESGMPKERFSAEFPKEGPSILRIQQVVRGDSAAYFCASSPGTGRDTQYFGPGTRLTVL.

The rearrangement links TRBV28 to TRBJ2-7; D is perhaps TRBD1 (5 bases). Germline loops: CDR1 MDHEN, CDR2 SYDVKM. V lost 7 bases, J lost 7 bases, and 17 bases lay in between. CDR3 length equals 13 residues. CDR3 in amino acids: CASTMGPVGEQYF. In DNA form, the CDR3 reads TGTGCCAGCACAATGGGGCCGGTGGGAGAGCAGTACTTC.

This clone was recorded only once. CDR3 sequence (DNA): TGCGCCAGCAGCCAACTAGCGGGCGTGAACACCGGGGAGCTGTTTTTT. This codes for CASSQLAGVNTGELFF. This chain joins TRBV4-1 and TRBJ2-2; 8 bases map to TRBD2. The germline V gene has CDR1 MGHRA and CDR2 YSYEKL. The CDR3 is made up of 16 amino acids. V trimming: 2 bases; J trimming: 1 base; junction bases outside the gene matches: 3.

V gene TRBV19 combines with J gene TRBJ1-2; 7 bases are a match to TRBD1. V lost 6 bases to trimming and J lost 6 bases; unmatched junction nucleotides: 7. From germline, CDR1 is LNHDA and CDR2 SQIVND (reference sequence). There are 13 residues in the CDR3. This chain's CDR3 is CASRPDRANGYTF. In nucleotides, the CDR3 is TGTGCCAGTAGGCCCGACAGGGCTAATGGCTACACCTTC.

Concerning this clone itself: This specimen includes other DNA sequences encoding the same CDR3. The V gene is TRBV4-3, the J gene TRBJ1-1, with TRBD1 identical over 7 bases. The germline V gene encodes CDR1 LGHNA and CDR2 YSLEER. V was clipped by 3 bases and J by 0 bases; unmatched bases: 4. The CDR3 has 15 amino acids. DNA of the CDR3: TGCGCCAGCAGCCAGCAGACAGGGATGAACACTGAAGCTTTCTTT. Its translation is CASSQQTGMNTEAFF.

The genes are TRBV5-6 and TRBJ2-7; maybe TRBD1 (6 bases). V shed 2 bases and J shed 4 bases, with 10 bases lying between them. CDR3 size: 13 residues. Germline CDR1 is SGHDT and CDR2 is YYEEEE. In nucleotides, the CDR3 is TGTGCCAGCAGCTTACCCAGGGGTTACGAGCAGTACTTC. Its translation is CASSLPRGYEQYF.

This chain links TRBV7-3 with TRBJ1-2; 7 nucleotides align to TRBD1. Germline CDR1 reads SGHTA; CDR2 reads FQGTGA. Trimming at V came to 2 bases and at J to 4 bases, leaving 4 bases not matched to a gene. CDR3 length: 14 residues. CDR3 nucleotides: TGTGCCAGCAGCTTAGCGGGACAGCCCTATGGCTACACCTTC. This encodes CASSLAGQPYGYTF.

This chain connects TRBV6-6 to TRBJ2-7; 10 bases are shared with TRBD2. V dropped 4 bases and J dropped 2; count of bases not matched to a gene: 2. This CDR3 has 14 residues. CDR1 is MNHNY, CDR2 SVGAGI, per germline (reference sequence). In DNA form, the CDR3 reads TGTGCCAGCAGTTTAGCGGGAGGAACCTACGAGCAGTACTTC. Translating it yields CASSLAGGTYEQYF.

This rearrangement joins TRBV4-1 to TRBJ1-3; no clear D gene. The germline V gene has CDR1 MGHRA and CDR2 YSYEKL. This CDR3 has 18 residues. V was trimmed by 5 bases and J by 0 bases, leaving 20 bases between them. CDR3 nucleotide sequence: TGCGCCAGCAGCTCAAGTGGGCTGGCGATGAACTCTGGAAACACCATATATTTT. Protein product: CASSSSGLAMNSGNTIYF.

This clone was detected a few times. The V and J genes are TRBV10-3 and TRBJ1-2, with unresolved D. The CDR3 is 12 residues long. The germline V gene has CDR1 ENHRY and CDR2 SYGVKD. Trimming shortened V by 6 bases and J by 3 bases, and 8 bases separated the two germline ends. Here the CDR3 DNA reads TGTGCCATCAGCGACATAGACTATGGCTACACCTTC. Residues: CAISDIDYGYTF.

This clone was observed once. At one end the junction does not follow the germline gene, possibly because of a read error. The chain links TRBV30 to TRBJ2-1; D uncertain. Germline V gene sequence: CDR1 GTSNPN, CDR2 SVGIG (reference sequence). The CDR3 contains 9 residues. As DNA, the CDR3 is TGTGCCTGGAGTCCACCCCTCCTCTTC. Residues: CAWSPPLLF.

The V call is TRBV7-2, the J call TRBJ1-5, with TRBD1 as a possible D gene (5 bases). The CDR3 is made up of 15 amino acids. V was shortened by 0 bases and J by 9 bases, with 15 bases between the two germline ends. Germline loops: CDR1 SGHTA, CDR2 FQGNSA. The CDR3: CASSLAVGGSGPQHF. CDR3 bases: TGTGCCAGCAGCTTAGCGGTCGGGGGTAGCGGGCCCCAGCATTTT.

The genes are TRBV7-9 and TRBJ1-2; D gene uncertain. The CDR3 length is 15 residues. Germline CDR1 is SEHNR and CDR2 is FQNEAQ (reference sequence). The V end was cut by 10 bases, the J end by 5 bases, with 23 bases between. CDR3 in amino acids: CANFALREMGYGYTF. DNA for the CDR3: TGTGCCAACTTCGCCCTACGGGAGATGGGGTATGGCTACACCTTC.

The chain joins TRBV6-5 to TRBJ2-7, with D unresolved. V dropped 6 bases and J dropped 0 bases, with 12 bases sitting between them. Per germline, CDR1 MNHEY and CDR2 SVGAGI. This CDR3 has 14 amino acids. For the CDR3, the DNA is TGTGCCAGCAGGCGGACCTCCGCCTCCTACGAGCAGTACTTC. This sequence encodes CASRRTSASYEQYF.

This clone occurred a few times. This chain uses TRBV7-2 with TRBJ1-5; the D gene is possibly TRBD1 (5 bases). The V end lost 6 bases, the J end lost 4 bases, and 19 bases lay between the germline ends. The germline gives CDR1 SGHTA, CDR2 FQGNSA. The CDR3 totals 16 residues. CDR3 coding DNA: TGTGCCAGCAGTCCAGGGTCGTTCCAGGTTAATCAGCCCCAGCATTTT. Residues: CASSPGSFQVNQPQHF.

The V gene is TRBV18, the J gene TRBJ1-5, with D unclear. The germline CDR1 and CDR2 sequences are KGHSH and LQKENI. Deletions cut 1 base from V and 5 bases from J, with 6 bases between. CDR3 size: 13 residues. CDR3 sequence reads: CASSPQGDQPQHF. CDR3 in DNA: TGTGCCAGCTCACCACAGGGAGATCAGCCCCAGCATTTT.

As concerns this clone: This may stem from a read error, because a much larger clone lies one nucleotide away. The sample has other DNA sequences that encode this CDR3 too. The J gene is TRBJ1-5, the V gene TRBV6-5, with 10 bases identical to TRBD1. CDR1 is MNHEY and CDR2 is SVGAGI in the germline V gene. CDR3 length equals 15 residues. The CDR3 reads CASSYSGQGSQPQHF. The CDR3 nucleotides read TGTGCCAGCAGTTACTCGGGACAGGGGAGTCAGCCTCAGCATTTT.

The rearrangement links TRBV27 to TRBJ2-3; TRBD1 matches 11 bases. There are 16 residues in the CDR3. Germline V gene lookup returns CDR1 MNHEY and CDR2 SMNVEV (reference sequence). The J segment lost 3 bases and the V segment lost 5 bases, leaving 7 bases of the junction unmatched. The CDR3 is CASSRTGGMSTDTQYF. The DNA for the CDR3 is TGTGCCAGCAGTCGGACAGGGGGCATGAGTACAGATACGCAGTATTTT.

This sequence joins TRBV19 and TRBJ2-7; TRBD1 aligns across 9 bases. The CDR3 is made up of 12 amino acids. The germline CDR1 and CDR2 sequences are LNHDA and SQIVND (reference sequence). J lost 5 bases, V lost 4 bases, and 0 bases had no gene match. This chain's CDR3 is CASSRTGDEQYF. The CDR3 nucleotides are TGTGCCAGTAGTAGGACAGGGGACGAGCAGTACTTC. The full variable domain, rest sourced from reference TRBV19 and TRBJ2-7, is DGGITQSPKYLFRKEGQNVTLSCEQNLNHDAMYWYRQDPGQGLRLIYYSQIVNDFQKGDIAEGYSVSREKKESFPLTVTSAQKNPTAFYLCASSRTGDEQYFGPGTRLTVT.

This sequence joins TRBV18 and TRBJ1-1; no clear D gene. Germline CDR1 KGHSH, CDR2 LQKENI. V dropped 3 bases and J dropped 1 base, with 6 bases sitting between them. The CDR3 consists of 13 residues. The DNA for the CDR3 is TGTGCCAGCTCACCTATGGAGAACACTGAAGCTTTCTTT. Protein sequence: CASSPMENTEAFF.

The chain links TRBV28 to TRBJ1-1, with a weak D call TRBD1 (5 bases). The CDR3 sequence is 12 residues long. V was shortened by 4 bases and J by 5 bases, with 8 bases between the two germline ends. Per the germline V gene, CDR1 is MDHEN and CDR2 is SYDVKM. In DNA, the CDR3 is TGTGCCAGCAGTTCCAGGGTAACTGAAGCTTTCTTT. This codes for CASSSRVTEAFF. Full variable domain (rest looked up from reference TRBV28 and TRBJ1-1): DVKVTQSSRYLVKRTGEKVFLECVQDMDHENMFWYRQDPGLGLRLIYFSYDVKMKEKGDIPEGYSVSREKKERFSLILESASTNQTSMYLCASSSRVTEAFFGQGTRLTVV.

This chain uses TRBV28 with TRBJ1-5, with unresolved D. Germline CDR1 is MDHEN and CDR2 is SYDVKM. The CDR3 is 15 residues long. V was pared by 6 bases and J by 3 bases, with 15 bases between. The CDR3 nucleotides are TGTGCCAGCAGGTTGTTCGGGGAGTCCAATCAGCCCCAGCATTTT. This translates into CASRLFGESNQPQHF.

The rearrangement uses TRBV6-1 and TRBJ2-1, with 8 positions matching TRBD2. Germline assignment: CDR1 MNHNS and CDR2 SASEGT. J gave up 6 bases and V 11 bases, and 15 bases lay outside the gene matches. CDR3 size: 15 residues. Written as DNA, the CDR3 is TGTGCCGCCGCCCGGGGACTAGTAGGTTCCAATGAGCAGTTCTTC. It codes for CAAARGLVGSNEQFF.